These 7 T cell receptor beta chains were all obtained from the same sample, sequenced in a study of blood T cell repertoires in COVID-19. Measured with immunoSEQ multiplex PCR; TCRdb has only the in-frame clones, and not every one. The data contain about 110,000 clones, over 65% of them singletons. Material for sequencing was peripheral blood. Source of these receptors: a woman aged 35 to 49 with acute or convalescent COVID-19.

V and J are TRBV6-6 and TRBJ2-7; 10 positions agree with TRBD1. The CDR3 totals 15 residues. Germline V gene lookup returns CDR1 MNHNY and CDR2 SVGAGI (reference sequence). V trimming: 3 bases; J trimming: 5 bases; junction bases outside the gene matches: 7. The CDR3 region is CASSYWPTGGNEQYF. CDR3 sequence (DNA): TGTGCCAGCAGTTATTGGCCGACAGGGGGCAACGAGCAGTACTTC.

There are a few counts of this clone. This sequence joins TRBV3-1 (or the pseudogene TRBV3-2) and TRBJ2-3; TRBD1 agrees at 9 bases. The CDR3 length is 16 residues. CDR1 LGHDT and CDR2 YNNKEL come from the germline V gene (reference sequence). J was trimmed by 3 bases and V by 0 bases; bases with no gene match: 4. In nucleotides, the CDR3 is TGTGCCAGCAGCCAAGAGGGACAGGGAGCGACAGATACGCAGTATTTT. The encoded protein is CASSQEGQGATDTQYF.

As DNA, the CDR3 is TGTGCCAGCAGTCAGGACATCCCCATTAGTCATGGCTACACCTTC. It yields the protein CASSQDIPISHGYTF. This chain links TRBV6-5 with TRBJ1-2; maybe TRBD1 (5 bases). The CDR3 spans 15 residues. Germline V CDR1 and CDR2: MNHEY, SVGAGI. V was shortened by 5 bases and J by 6 bases, with 19 bases between the two germline ends.

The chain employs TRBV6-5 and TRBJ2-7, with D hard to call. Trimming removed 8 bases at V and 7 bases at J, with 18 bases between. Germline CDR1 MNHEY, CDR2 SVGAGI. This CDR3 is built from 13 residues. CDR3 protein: CASCDTLSREQYF. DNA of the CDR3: TGTGCCAGCTGCGACACTCTCTCTCGGGAGCAGTACTTC.

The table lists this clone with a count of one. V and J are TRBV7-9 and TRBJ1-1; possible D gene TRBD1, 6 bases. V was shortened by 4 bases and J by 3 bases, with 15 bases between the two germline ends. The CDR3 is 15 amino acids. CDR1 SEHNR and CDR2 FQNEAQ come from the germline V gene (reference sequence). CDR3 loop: CASSSDSQVYTEAFF. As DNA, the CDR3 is TGTGCCAGCAGCTCGGACAGCCAAGTGTACACTGAAGCTTTCTTT.

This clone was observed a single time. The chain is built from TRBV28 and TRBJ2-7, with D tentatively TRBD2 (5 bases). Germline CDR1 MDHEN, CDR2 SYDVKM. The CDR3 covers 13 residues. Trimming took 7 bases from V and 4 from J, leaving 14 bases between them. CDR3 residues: CASTGFKEYEQYF. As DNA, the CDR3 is TGTGCCAGCACGGGATTCAAGGAATACGAGCAGTACTTC.

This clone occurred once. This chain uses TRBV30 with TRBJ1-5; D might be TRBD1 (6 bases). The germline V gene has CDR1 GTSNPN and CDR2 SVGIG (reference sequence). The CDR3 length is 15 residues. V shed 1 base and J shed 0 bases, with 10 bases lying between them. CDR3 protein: CAWSAPGHSNQPQHF. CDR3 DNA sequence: TGTGCCTGGAGTGCACCGGGACATAGCAATCAGCCCCAGCATTTT.